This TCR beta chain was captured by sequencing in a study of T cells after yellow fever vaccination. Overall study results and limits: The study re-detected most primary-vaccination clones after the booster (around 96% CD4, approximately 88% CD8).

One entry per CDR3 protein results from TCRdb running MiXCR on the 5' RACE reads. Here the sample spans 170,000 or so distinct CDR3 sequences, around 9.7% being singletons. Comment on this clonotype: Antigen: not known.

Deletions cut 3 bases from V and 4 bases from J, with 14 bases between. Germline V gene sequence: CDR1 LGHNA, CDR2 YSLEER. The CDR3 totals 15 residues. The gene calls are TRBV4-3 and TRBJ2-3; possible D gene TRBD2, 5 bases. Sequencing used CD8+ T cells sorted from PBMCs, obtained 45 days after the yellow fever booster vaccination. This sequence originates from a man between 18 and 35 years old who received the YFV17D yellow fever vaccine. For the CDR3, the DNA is TGCGCCAGCAGCCATCCCCGATCGGGATCAGATACGCAGTATTTT. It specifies CASSHPRSGSDTQYF.